This T cell receptor beta chain came from a study of T-cell reconstitution after alpha-beta-depleted transplantation in children. General study results and limits: For some patients, TCRbeta diversity was high at day 60 because of recipient T cells and thymic progenitors that survived. Newly generated T cells supplied most T-cell counts and diversity one year post-transplant. Reportedly, roughly two months post-transplant, alpha-beta T cells arose from several hundred expanded graft clones.

Unique molecular identifiers tagged the TCRbeta library. Via MiXCR, TCRdb re-called the PCR reads, giving one row per CDR3 protein. The sample has roughly 500,000 distinct CDR3 sequences; 8% to 11% are singletons. The trim removed 4 bases at V and 4 bases at J, leaving 11 bases unmatched. Germline CDR1 is SGDLS and CDR2 is YYNGEE. This CDR3 has 16 residues. This clonotype was counted many times. Its antigen is undetermined. The chain carries TRBV9 and TRBJ1-2, with 9 positions matching TRBD1. This TCR was recovered from a child aged 2 to 10 with inherited bone marrow failure, due to receive a stem cell transplant. The source was PBMCs, collected before TCRalphabeta/CD19-depleted stem cell transplant. The CDR3: CASSFNRQGESYGYTF. The CDR3 DNA reads TGTGCCAGCAGCTTCAATCGACAGGGGGAAAGCTATGGCTACACCTTC.